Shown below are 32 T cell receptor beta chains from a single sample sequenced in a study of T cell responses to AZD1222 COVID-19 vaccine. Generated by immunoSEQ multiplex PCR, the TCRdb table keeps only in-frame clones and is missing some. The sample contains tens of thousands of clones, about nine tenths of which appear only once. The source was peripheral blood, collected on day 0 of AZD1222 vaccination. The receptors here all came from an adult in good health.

The CDR3 DNA reads TGTGCCTGGACGGGACAGGGTCCTTCACCCCTCCACTTT. It yields the protein CAWTGQGPSPLHF. This chain links TRBV30 with TRBJ1-6, with 9 bases fitting TRBD1. Germline-derived CDR1 and CDR2 are GTSNPN and SVGIG (reference sequence). CDR3 length equals 13 residues. J was trimmed by 9 bases and V by 4 bases; bases with no gene match: 4.

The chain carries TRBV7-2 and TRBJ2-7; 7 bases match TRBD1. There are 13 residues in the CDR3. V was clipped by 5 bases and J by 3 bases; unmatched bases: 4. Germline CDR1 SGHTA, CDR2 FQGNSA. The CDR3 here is CASSGDRHYEQYF. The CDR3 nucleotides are TGTGCCAGCAGCGGGGACAGACACTACGAGCAGTACTTC.

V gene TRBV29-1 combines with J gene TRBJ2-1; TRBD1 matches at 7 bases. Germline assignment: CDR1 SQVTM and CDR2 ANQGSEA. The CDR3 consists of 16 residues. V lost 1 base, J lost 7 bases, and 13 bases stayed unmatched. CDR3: CSVEGSTGVKENEQFF. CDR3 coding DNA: TGCAGCGTTGAAGGTTCCACAGGGGTCAAAGAGAATGAGCAGTTCTTC.

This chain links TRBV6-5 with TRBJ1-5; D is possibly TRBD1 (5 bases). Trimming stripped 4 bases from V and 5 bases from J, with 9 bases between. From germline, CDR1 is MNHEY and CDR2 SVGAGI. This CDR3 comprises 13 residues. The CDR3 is CASSWIGDQPQHF. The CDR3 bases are TGTGCCAGCAGTTGGATAGGGGATCAGCCCCAGCATTTT.

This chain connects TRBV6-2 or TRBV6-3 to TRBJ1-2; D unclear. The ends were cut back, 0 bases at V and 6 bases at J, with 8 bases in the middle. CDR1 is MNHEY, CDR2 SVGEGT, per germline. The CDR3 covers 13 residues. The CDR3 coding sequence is TGTGCCAGCAGTTACTCGGGCGTCGATGGCTACACCTTC. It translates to CASSYSGVDGYTF.

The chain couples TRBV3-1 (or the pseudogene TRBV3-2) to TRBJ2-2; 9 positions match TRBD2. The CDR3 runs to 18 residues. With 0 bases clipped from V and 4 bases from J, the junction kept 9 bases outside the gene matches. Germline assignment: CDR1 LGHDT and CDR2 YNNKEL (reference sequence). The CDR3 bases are TGTGCCAGCAGCCAAGATCTTGAGCGGGGGGCGATCACCGGGGAGCTGTTTTTT. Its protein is CASSQDLERGAITGELFF.

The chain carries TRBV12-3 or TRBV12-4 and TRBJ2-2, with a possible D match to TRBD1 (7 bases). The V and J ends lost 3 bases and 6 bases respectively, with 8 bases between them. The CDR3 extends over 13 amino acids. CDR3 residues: CASSFRGAGELFF. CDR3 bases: TGTGCCAGCAGTTTCAGGGGGGCCGGGGAGCTGTTTTTT.

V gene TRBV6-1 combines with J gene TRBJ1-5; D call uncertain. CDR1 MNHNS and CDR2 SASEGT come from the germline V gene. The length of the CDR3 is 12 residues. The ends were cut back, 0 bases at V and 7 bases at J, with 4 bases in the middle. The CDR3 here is CASSEAYQPQHF. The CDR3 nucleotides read TGTGCCAGCAGTGAAGCGTACCAGCCCCAGCATTTT.

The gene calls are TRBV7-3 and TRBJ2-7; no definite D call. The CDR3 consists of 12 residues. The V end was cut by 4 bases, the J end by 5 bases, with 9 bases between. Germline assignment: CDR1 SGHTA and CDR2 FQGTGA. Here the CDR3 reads CASSYGRDEQYF. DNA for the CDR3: TGTGCCAGCAGCTACGGACGAGACGAGCAGTACTTC.

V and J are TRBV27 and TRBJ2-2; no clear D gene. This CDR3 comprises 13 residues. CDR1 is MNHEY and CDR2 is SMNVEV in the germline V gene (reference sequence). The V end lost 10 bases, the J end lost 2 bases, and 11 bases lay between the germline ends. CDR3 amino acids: CATKWRNTGELFF. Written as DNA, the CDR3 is TGTGCCACCAAGTGGCGAAACACCGGGGAGCTGTTTTTT.

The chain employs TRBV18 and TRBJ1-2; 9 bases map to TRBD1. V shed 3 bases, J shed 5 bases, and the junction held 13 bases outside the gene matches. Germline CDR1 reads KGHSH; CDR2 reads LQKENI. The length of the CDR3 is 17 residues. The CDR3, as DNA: TGTGCCAGCTCACCGCTCCCACCCGACAGGGGGGATTATGGCTACACCTTC. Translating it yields CASSPLPPDRGDYGYTF. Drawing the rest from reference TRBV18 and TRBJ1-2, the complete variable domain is NAGVMQNPRHLVRRRGQEARLRCSPMKGHSHVYWYRQLPEEGLKFMVYLQKENIIDESGMPKERFSAEFPKEGPSILRIQQVVRGDSAAYFCASSPLPPDRGDYGYTFGSGTRLTVV.

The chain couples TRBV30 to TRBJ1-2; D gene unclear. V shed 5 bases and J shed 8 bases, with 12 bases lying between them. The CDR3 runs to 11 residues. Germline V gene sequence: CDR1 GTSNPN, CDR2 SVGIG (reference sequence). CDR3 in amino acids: CAWAPLGGYTF. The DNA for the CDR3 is TGTGCCTGGGCCCCCCTGGGGGGCTACACCTTC.

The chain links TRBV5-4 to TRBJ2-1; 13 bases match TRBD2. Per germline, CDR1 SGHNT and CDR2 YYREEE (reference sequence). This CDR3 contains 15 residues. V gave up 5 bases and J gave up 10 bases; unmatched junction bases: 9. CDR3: CASSPGTSGVGEQFF. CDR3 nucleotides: TGTGCCAGCAGTCCCGGGACTAGCGGGGTAGGCGAGCAGTTCTTC.

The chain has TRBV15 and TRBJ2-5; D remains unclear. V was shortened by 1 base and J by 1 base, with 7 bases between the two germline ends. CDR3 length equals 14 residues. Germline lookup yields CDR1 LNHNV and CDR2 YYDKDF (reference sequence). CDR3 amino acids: CATSRGRTQETQYF. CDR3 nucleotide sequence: TGTGCCACCAGCAGAGGAAGAACCCAAGAGACCCAGTACTTC.

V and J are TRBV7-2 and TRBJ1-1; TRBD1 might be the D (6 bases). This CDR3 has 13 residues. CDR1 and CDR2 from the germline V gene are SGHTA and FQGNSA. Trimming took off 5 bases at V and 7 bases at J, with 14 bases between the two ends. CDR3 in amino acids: CASSRYGQLEAFF. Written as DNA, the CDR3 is TGTGCCAGCAGCCGATACGGACAGCTTGAAGCTTTCTTT.

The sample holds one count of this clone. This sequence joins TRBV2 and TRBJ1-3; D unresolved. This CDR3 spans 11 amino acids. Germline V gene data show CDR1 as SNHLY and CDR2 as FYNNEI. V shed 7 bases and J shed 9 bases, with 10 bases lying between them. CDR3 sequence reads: CASTFASTIYF. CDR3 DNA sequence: TGTGCCAGCACCTTCGCTAGCACCATATATTTT. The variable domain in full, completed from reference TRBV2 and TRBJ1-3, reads EPEVTQTPSHQVTQMGQEVILRCVPISNHLYFYWYRQILGQKVEFLVSFYNNEISEKSEIFDDQFSVERPDGSNFTLKIRSTKLEDSAMYFCASTFASTIYFGEGSWLTVV.

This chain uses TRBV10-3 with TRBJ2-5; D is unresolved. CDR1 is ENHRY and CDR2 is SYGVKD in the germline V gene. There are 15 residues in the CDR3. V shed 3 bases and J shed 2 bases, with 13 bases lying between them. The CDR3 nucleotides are TGTGCCATCAGTGAAGAGTTAGCCAGTCAAGAGACCCAGTACTTC. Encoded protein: CAISEELASQETQYF.

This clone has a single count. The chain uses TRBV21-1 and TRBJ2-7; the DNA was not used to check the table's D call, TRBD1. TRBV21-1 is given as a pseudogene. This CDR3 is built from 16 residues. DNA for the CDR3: TGTGCCAGCAGCCATCTCTTACAGGCTCTCTCCTACGAGCAGTACTTC. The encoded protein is CASSHLLQALSYEQYF.

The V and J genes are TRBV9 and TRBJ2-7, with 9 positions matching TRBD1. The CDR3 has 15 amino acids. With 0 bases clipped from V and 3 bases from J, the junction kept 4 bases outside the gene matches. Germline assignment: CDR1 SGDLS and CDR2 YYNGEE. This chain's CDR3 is CASSVGQGEFYEQYF. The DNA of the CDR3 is TGTGCCAGCAGCGTAGGACAGGGGGAGTTCTACGAGCAGTACTTC.

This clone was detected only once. The CDR3 loop is CASSEQGGTGYTF. The DNA for the CDR3 is TGTGCCAGCAGCGAGCAAGGTGGGACTGGCTACACCTTC. The V and J genes are TRBV6-5 and TRBJ1-2; D may be TRBD1 (5 bases). With 6 bases removed from V and 7 bases from J, the gap between germline ends came to 15 bases. In germline, CDR1 is MNHEY, CDR2 SVGAGI. This CDR3 spans 13 amino acids.

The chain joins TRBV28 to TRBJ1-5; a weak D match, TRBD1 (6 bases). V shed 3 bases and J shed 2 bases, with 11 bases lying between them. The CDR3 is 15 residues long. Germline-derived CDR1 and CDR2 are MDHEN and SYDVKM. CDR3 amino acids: CASSLARQGNQPQHF. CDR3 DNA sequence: TGTGCCAGCAGTTTGGCCCGACAGGGCAATCAGCCCCAGCATTTT.

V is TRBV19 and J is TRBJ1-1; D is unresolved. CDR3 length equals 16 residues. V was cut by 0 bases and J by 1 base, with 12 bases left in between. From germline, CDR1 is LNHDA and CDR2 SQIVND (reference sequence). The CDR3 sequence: CASSIDRAHTNTEAFF. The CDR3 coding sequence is TGTGCCAGTAGTATAGATCGGGCACATACGAACACTGAAGCTTTCTTT.

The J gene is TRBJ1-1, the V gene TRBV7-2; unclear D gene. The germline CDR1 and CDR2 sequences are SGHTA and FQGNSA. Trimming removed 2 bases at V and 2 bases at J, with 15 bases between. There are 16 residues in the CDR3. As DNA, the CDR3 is TGTGCCAGCAGCTTATTGAACGCCGGGGTTAACACTGAAGCTTTCTTT. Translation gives CASSLLNAGVNTEAFF.

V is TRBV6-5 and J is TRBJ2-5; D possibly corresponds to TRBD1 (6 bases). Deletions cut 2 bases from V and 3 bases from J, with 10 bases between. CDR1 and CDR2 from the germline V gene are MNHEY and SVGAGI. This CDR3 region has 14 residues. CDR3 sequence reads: CASSYVPGEETQYF. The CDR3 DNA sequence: TGTGCCAGCAGTTACGTGCCAGGGGAAGAGACCCAGTACTTC.

This chain's CDR3 is CASSSSGWGRGNTEAFF. The CDR3 nucleotides are TGTGCCAGCAGCTCTTCGGGCTGGGGCAGAGGGAACACTGAAGCTTTCTTT. V usage is TRBV11-2 and J usage is TRBJ1-1; D is possibly TRBD1 (5 bases). The CDR3 extends over 17 amino acids. Germline loops: CDR1 SGHAT, CDR2 FQNNGV. Trimming pared 4 bases from V and 1 base from J, leaving 19 bases between.

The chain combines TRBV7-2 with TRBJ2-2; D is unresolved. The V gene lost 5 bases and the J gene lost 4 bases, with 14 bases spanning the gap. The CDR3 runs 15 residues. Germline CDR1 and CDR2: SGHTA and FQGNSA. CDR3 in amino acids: CASSLAGRPTGELFF. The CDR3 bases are TGTGCCAGCAGCCTCGCTGGGCGACCCACCGGGGAGCTGTTTTTT. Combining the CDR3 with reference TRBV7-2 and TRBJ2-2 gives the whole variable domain GAGVSQSPSNKVTEKGKDVELRCDPISGHTALYWYRQSLGQGLEFLIYFQGNSAPDKSGLPSDRFSAERTGGSVSTLTIQRTQQEDSAVYLCASSLAGRPTGELFFGEGSRLTVL.

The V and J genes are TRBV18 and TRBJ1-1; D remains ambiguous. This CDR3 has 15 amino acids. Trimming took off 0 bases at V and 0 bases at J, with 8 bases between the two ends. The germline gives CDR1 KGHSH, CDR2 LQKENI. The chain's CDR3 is CASSPPSVLNTEAFF. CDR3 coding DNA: TGTGCCAGCTCACCACCGTCGGTTTTGAACACTGAAGCTTTCTTT. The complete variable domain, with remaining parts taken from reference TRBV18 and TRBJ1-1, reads NAGVMQNPRHLVRRRGQEARLRCSPMKGHSHVYWYRQLPEEGLKFMVYLQKENIIDESGMPKERFSAEFPKEGPSILRIQQVVRGDSAAYFCASSPPSVLNTEAFFGQGTRLTVV.

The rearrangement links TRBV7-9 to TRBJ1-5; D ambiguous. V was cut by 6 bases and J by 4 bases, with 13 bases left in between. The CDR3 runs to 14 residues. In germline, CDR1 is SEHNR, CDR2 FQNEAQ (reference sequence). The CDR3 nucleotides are TGTGCCAGCAGTTTGTCGGAATTGAATCAGCCCCAGCATTTT. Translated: CASSLSELNQPQHF.

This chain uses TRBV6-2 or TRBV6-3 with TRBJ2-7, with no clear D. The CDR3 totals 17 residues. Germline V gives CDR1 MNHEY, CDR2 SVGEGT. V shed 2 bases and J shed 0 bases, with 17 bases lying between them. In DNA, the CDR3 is TGTGCCAGCAGTTACCCCCACCGCCAGCACAGCTCCTACGAGCAGTACTTC. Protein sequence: CASSYPHRQHSSYEQYF.

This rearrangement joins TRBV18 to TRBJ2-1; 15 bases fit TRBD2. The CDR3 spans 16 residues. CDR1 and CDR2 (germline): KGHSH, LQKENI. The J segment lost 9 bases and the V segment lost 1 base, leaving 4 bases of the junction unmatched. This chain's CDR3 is CASSPLGLAGGSEQFF. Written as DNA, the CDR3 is TGTGCCAGCTCACCACTGGGACTAGCGGGGGGTAGTGAGCAGTTCTTC.

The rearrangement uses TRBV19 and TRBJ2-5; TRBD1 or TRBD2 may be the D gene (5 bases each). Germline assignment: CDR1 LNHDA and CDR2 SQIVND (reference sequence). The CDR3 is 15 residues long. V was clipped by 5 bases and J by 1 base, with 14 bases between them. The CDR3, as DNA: TGTGCCAGTAGTGACAGAGGGTGGGTCCAAGAGACCCAGTACTTC. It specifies CASSDRGWVQETQYF.

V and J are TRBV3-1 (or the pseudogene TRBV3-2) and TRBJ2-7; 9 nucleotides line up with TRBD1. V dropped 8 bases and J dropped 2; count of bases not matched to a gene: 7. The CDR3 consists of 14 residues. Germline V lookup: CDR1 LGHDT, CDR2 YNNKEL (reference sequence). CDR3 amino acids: CASSPGQGTYEQYF. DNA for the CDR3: TGTGCCAGCTCTCCGGGACAGGGAACCTACGAGCAGTACTTC.